The next 24 T cell receptor beta chains were all read from a single sample in a study of T cells after yellow fever vaccination (dated by TCRdb to 2018 to 2020). What the treatment or condition label conveys for this sample: live attenuated yellow fever vaccine strain. The receptor library was made with 5' RACE. Sequencing instrument: Illumina NovaSeq 6000. TCRdb trimmed public reads at Q25 via fastp, called clones via MiXCR and kept in-frame beta chains. Entries that share a CDR3 protein sequence are merged under the most common genes and DNA. The sample yields hundreds of thousands of distinct CDR3 sequences; 12% were counted once. The ten largest clonotypes hold approximately 3.4% of the sample. Source: CD4+ T cells sorted from PBMCs, taken 15 days after the yellow fever booster vaccination. All receptors derive from a man younger than 30 who received the YFV17D yellow fever vaccine.

This clonotype was counted at least ten times. The rearrangement links TRBV7-2 to TRBJ2-4; D unresolved. CDR3 size: 15 residues. In germline, CDR1 is SGHTA, CDR2 FQGNSA. Trimming took off 5 bases at V and 0 bases at J, with 11 bases between the two ends. CDR3: CASSQRHLAKNIQYF. The DNA of the CDR3 is TGTGCCAGCAGCCAAAGACATCTAGCCAAAAACATTCAGTACTTC.

This clonotype occurred many times. The chain has TRBV30 and TRBJ1-4; D gene ambiguous. The CDR3 consists of 12 residues. Trimming cost V 0 bases and J 7 bases, with 6 bases left between them. Looked up from germline, CDR1 is GTSNPN and CDR2 is SVGIG (reference sequence). CDR3 DNA: TGTGCCTGGAGTGTATTGCGTGAAAAACTGTTTTTT. This encodes CAWSVLREKLFF. Based on the CDR3 plus reference TRBV30 and TRBJ1-4, the full variable domain is SQTIHQWPATLVQPVGSPLSLECTVEGTSNPNLYWYRQAAGRGLQLLFYSVGIGQISSEVPQNLSASRPQDRQFILSSKKLLLSDSGFYLCAWSVLREKLFFGSGTQLSVL.

In DNA form, the CDR3 reads TGTGCCAGCAGCTTACGGGCAGGGGAACACAATGAGCAGTTCTTC. This encodes CASSLRAGEHNEQFF. The rearrangement uses TRBV7-9 and TRBJ2-1; a weak D match, TRBD1 (6 bases). Germline V lookup: CDR1 SEHNR, CDR2 FQNEAQ (reference sequence). Trimming took 2 bases from V and 5 from J, leaving 13 bases between them. The CDR3 length is 15 residues.

The gene calls are TRBV29-1 and TRBJ2-1, with 9 positions matching TRBD2. The trim removed 3 bases at V and 8 bases at J, leaving 5 bases unmatched. The CDR3 consists of 13 residues. From germline, CDR1 is SQVTM and CDR2 ANQGSEA. Here the CDR3 DNA reads TGCAGCGTTGATCGGCGGGGGGGCTATGAGCAGTTCTTC. It is translated as CSVDRRGGYEQFF.

The J gene is TRBJ2-1, the V gene TRBV6-6, with D possibly TRBD2 on 5 matching bases. Per the germline V gene, CDR1 is MNHNY and CDR2 is SVGAGI (reference sequence). V was shortened by 0 bases and J by 3 bases, with 6 bases between the two germline ends. The CDR3 spans 14 residues. The CDR3 DNA reads TGTGCCAGCAGTTACTCGAGGGTCTACAATGAGCAGTTCTTC. It encodes CASSYSRVYNEQFF.

The CDR3 DNA follows: TGTGCCAGCAGCGTAGACCCGGGTGGGGAGCAGTTCTTC. Translated: CASSVDPGGEQFF. This chain connects TRBV9 to TRBJ2-1; D unresolved. Germline lookup yields CDR1 SGDLS and CDR2 YYNGEE. CDR3 length: 13 residues. V was trimmed by 0 bases and J by 10 bases, leaving 11 bases between them.

This clonotype was seen more than once but under ten times. The V gene is TRBV7-2, the J gene TRBJ2-1; 11 bases agree with TRBD2. CDR3 length: 17 amino acids. The trim removed 0 bases at V and 10 bases at J, leaving 11 bases unmatched. CDR1 SGHTA and CDR2 FQGNSA come from the germline V gene. The CDR3 DNA sequence: TGTGCCAGCAGCTTAGCCCCTCTAGCGGGGGGCCTCCGGGAGCAGTTCTTC. Translated, it gives CASSLAPLAGGLREQFF.

The V and J genes are TRBV24-1 and TRBJ1-5, with TRBD1 identical over 7 bases. Per germline, CDR1 KGHDR and CDR2 SFDVKD. There are 16 residues in the CDR3. J gave up 3 bases and V 4 bases, and 8 bases lay outside the gene matches. The chain's CDR3 is CATSESGRGDNQPQHF. DNA for the CDR3: TGTGCCACCAGTGAATCGGGCAGGGGGGACAATCAGCCCCAGCATTTT.

J is TRBJ1-2 and V is TRBV24-1, with D possibly matching TRBD1 (6 bases). The germline V gene has CDR1 KGHDR and CDR2 SFDVKD. The V gene lost 4 bases and the J gene lost 2 bases, with 10 bases spanning the gap. This CDR3 contains 14 residues. The CDR3 loop reads CATSDPGQNYGYTF. The CDR3 DNA reads as TGTGCCACCAGTGACCCCGGACAGAACTATGGCTACACCTTC.

The sample holds a few counts of this clonotype. The V and J genes are TRBV4-1 and TRBJ2-3; D not certain. The CDR3 covers 12 residues. Germline V gene lookup returns CDR1 MGHRA and CDR2 YSYEKL. Trimming removed 4 bases at V and 4 bases at J, with 6 bases between. CDR3 DNA: TGCGCCAGCAGCCTAAAGTCAGATACGCAGTATTTT. Encoded protein: CASSLKSDTQYF.

The CDR3 is CASSHPRSSSYEQYV. Written as DNA, the CDR3 is TGTGCCAGCAGCCACCCTAGATCGAGCTCCTACGAGCAGTACGTC. The chain recombines TRBV5-5 with TRBJ2-7; D is unclear. The CDR3 extends over 15 amino acids. The V gene lost 4 bases and the J gene lost 0 bases, with 14 bases spanning the gap. The germline V gene encodes CDR1 SGHKS and CDR2 YYEKEE (reference sequence).

This clonotype turned up a few times. J is TRBJ2-3 and V is TRBV2; 7 nucleotides match TRBD2. CDR1 is SNHLY, CDR2 FYNNEI, per germline. This CDR3 spans 14 amino acids. Trimming at V came to 7 bases and at J to 0 bases, leaving 4 bases not matched to a gene. The CDR3 sequence is CASNSGPSTDTQYF. DNA of the CDR3: TGTGCCAGCAATAGCGGGCCCAGCACAGATACGCAGTATTTT. Looking up the rest from reference TRBV2 and TRBJ2-3 gives the full variable domain: EPEVTQTPSHQVTQMGQEVILRCVPISNHLYFYWYRQILGQKVEFLVSFYNNEISEKSEIFDDQFSVERPDGSNFTLKIRSTKLEDSAMYFCASNSGPSTDTQYFGPGTRLTVL.

This clonotype has a count of ten or more. V gene TRBV9 combines with J gene TRBJ1-1; possible D gene TRBD1, 5 bases. The V end lost 3 bases, the J end lost 3 bases, and 9 bases lay between the germline ends. Looked up from germline, CDR1 is SGDLS and CDR2 is YYNGEE. This CDR3 has 13 residues. The CDR3 spells CASSATGYTEAFF. The DNA for the CDR3 is TGTGCCAGCAGCGCTACAGGATACACTGAAGCTTTCTTT.

The chain joins TRBV7-9 to TRBJ1-3; D is perhaps TRBD1 (5 bases). This CDR3 is built from 13 residues. The germline CDR1 and CDR2 sequences are SEHNR and FQNEAQ (reference sequence). CDR3 protein: CARGDSAGNTIYF. Written as DNA, the CDR3 is TGTGCTAGAGGGGATTCGGCTGGAAACACCATATATTTT.

This clonotype appeared many times. The chain joins TRBV7-8 to TRBJ2-1, with 7 bases matching TRBD2. V shed 2 bases and J 0 bases; nucleotides not matched to a gene: 4. Germline CDR1 reads SGHVS; CDR2 reads FQNEAQ. The CDR3 consists of 16 residues. Written as DNA, the CDR3 is TGTGCCAGCAGCTTAAACGGGGGGAACTCCTACAATGAGCAGTTCTTC. It specifies CASSLNGGNSYNEQFF.

The DNA of the CDR3 is TGTGCCAGCAGCTACAGGGGGACGCACAATGAGCAGTTCTTC. This translates into CASSYRGTHNEQFF. The chain employs TRBV5-8 and TRBJ2-1; 8 bases map to TRBD1. This CDR3 contains 14 residues. From germline, CDR1 is SGHTS and CDR2 YDEGEE. J lost 5 bases, V lost 3 bases, and 4 bases had no gene match. Based on the CDR3 plus reference TRBV5-8 and TRBJ2-1, the full variable domain is EAGVTQSPTHLIKTRGQQATLRCSPISGHTSVYWYQQALGLGLQFLLWYDEGEERNRGNFPPRFSGRQFPNYSSELNVNALELEDSALYLCASSYRGTHNEQFFGPGTRLTVL.

This chain joins TRBV5-5 and TRBJ1-5; D is unresolved. The V end lost 1 base, the J end lost 5 bases, and 7 bases lay between the germline ends. From germline, CDR1 is SGHKS and CDR2 YYEKEE (reference sequence). The CDR3 loop spans 13 amino acids. The CDR3 loop is CASSLHRDQPQHF. The CDR3 bases are TGTGCCAGCAGCTTGCACAGAGATCAGCCCCAGCATTTT.

V is TRBV25-1 and J is TRBJ2-3, with D tentatively TRBD1 or TRBD2 (5 bases each). The germline gives CDR1 MGHDK, CDR2 SYGVNS. Trimming cost V 8 bases and J 0 bases, with 18 bases left between them. The CDR3 is 16 amino acids. CDR3 in amino acids: CASSRVRGHSTDTQYF. The CDR3 DNA sequence: TGTGCCAGCTCCCGGGTCCGGGGCCACAGCACAGATACGCAGTATTTT.

This chain links TRBV28 with TRBJ2-7; no reliable D call. The CDR3 runs to 13 residues. Germline V gene sequence: CDR1 MDHEN, CDR2 SYDVKM. Trimming took off 4 bases at V and 8 bases at J, with 15 bases between the two ends. CDR3 nucleotides: TGTGCCAGCAGTTCCCCCACCGACACAAAGCAGTACGTC. Translating gives CASSSPTDTKQYV.

There are many counts of this clonotype. The V and J genes are TRBV7-8 and TRBJ2-5; a possible D gene is TRBD2 (6 bases). V was clipped by 7 bases and J by 6 bases, with 15 bases between them. The CDR3 extends over 13 amino acids. CDR1 and CDR2 from the germline V gene are SGHVS and FQNEAQ. The CDR3 sequence: CASTQRRGKTQYF. CDR3 DNA: TGTGCCAGCACCCAGCGGCGGGGAAAGACCCAGTACTTC.

The rearrangement links TRBV18 to TRBJ2-7; maybe TRBD2 (5 bases). V was shortened by 2 bases and J by 3 bases, with 14 bases between the two germline ends. Per the germline V gene, CDR1 is KGHSH and CDR2 is LQKENI. The CDR3 is 15 residues long. In nucleotides, the CDR3 is TGTGCCAGCTCACCAACCGGGGATTATTACTACGAGCAGTACTTC. It translates to CASSPTGDYYYEQYF.

This clonotype was counted a few times. The chain uses TRBV5-1 and TRBJ1-1; D remains ambiguous. From germline, CDR1 is SGHRS and CDR2 YFSETQ. The germline V and J ends were trimmed by 4 bases and 3 bases, with 10 bases remaining between them. The length of the CDR3 is 13 residues. CDR3 protein: CASSPNRDTEAFF. Written as DNA, the CDR3 is TGCGCCAGCAGCCCGAACCGGGACACTGAAGCTTTCTTT.

This clonotype occurred many times. The chain is built from TRBV12-3 or TRBV12-4 and TRBJ2-7; perhaps TRBD2 as D (6 bases). The V gene lost 1 base and the J gene lost 3 bases, with 10 bases spanning the gap. The CDR3 contains 14 residues. The CDR3 sequence is CASSLGPGGYEQYF. The DNA for the CDR3 is TGTGCCAGCAGTTTAGGGCCCGGGGGCTACGAGCAGTACTTC.

This clonotype was recorded a few times. The chain combines TRBV12-3 or TRBV12-4 with TRBJ2-3, with 9 bases lining up with TRBD2. The V and J ends lost 6 bases and 4 bases, in that order; junction bases with no gene match: 14. CDR3 length equals 17 residues. For the CDR3, the DNA is TGTGCCAGCAGCTCTCATAGCGGGGGAATTGGGTCAGATACGCAGTATTTT. Translating gives CASSSHSGGIGSDTQYF.